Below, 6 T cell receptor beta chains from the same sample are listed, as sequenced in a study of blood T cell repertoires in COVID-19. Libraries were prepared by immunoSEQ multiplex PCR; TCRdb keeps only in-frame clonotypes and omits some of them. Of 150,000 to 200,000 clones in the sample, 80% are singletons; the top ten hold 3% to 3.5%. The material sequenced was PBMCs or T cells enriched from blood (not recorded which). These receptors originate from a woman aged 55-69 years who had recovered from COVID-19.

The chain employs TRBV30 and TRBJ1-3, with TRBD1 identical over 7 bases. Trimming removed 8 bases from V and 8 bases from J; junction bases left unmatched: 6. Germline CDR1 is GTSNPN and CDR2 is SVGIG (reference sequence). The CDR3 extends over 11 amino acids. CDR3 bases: TGTGCCGCCCGACAGGGCGACACCATATATTTT. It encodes CAARQGDTIYF.

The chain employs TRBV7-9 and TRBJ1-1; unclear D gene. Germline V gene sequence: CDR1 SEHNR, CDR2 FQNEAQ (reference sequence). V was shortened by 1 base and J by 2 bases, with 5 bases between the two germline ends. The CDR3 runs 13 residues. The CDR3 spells CASSLDSNTEAFF. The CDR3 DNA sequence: TGTGCCAGCAGCTTAGATAGTAACACTGAAGCTTTCTTT. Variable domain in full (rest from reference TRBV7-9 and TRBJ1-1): DTGVSQNPRHKITKRGQNVTFRCDPISEHNRLYWYRQTLGQGPEFLTYFQNEAQLEKSRLLSDRFSAERPKGSFSTLEIQRTEQGDSAMYLCASSLDSNTEAFFGQGTRLTVV.

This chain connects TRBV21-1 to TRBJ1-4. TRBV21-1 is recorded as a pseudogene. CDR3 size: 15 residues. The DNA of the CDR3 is TGTGCCAGCAGCAACCCCGGGAAGGGTCGTGAAAAACTGTTTTTT. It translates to CASSNPGKGREKLFF.

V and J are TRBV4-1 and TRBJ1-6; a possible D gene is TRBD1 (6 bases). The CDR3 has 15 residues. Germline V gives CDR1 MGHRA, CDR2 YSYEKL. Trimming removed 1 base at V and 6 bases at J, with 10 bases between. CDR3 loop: CASSQAGAANSPLHF. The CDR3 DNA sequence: TGCGCCAGCAGCCAAGCAGGGGCGGCTAATTCACCCCTCCACTTT.

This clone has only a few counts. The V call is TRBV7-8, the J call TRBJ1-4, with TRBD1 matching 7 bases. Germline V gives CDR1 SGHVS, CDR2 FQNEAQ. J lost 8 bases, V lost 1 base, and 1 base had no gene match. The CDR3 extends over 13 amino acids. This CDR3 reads CASSLGTGEKLFF. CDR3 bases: TGTGCCAGCAGCTTAGGGACAGGCGAAAAACTGTTTTTT.

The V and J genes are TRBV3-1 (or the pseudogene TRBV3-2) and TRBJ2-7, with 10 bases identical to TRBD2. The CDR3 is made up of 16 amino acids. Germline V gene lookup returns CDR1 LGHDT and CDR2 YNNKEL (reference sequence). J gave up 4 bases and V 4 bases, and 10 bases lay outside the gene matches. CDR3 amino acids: CASSPFLAGESYEQYF. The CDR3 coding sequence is TGTGCCAGCAGCCCCTTTCTAGCGGGGGAGAGTTACGAGCAGTACTTC.